The 31 T cell receptor beta chains below all came from one sample that was sequenced in a study of early T cells in non-severe SARS-CoV-2 infection. Using its own MiXCR run on the 5' RACE reads, TCRdb lists one record per CDR3 protein. This sample carries approximately 20,000 distinct CDR3 sequences, roughly 4% of them seen once, and the ten largest clones take roughly 1.5%. The sample was whole blood. All receptors come from an adult who was a healthcare worker with PCR-confirmed SARS-CoV-2 infection or an uninfected control (not recorded which).

The rearrangement links TRBV7-2 to TRBJ1-6; possibly TRBD1 for D (5 bases). This CDR3 has 14 residues. The V gene's germline CDR1 is SGHTA and CDR2 FQGNSA. Trimming pared 3 bases from V and 10 bases from J, leaving 13 bases between. CDR3 region: CASSFAGKESPLHF. The CDR3 bases are TGTGCCAGCAGCTTCGCAGGGAAGGAATCACCCCTCCACTTT. The full variable domain, in which reference TRBV7-2 and TRBJ1-6 provide the parts outside the CDR3, is GAGVSQSPSNKVTEKGKDVELRCDPISGHTALYWYRQSLGQGLEFLIYFQGNSAPDKSGLPSDRFSAERTGGSVSTLTIQRTQQEDSAVYLCASSFAGKESPLHFGNGTRLTVT.

Relative to its sample, this clonotype is medium-sized. The gene calls are TRBV20-1 and TRBJ1-1; TRBD1 might be the D (5 bases). Trimming pared 3 bases from V and 0 bases from J, leaving 11 bases between. There are 14 residues in the CDR3. Germline values: CDR1 DFQATT, CDR2 SNEGSKA (reference sequence). The DNA of the CDR3 is TGCAGTGCTAGTTGGGGGAATATGAACACTGAAGCTTTCTTT. Protein product: CSASWGNMNTEAFF.

This clonotype appeared a few times. The chain links TRBV19 to TRBJ2-5; D remains ambiguous. V was trimmed by 3 bases and J by 4 bases, leaving 12 bases between them. The CDR3 length is 14 residues. CDR1 LNHDA and CDR2 SQIVND come from the germline V gene (reference sequence). CDR3 nucleotides: TGTGCCAGTAGTATCCTGACGAGCCCAGAGACCCAGTACTTC. This translates into CASSILTSPETQYF.

The chain employs TRBV6-6 and TRBJ1-3; D is uncertain. The CDR3 is 14 amino acids. Germline V lookup: CDR1 MNHNY, CDR2 SVGAGI (reference sequence). V gave up 0 bases and J gave up 6 bases, with 9 bases separating them. CDR3 nucleotides: TGTGCCAGCAGTTACTCCGAGACCTCAAACACCATATATTTT. Amino acid sequence: CASSYSETSNTIYF.

The table lists this clonotype with a few counts. The chain is built from TRBV5-4 and TRBJ2-5; 10 bases line up with TRBD2. CDR1 and CDR2 from the germline V gene are SGHNT and YYREEE (reference sequence). With V trimmed by 1 base and J by 3 bases, 0 bases remained unmatched. The CDR3 spans 14 residues. The CDR3: CASSLTSGKETQYF. The CDR3 nucleotides read TGTGCCAGCAGCTTGACTAGCGGGAAAGAGACCCAGTACTTC.

In DNA, the CDR3 is TGTGCCAGCAGCGGTGACAGGGACGAGCAGTACTTC. It specifies CASSGDRDEQYF. The V and J genes are TRBV9 and TRBJ2-7; TRBD1 aligns across 7 bases. CDR3 length: 12 residues. V lost 3 bases, J lost 5 bases, and 2 bases stayed unmatched. Per germline, CDR1 SGDLS and CDR2 YYNGEE.

This clonotype was counted ten times or more. This chain uses TRBV14 with TRBJ1-1, with TRBD1 as a possible D gene (6 bases). This CDR3 has 13 residues. Trimming stripped 2 bases from V and 3 bases from J, with 7 bases between. Germline V gene lookup returns CDR1 SGHDN and CDR2 FVKESK. The CDR3 DNA is TGTGCCAGCAGCCAAAGGACAGACACTGAAGCTTTCTTT. This codes for CASSQRTDTEAFF.

V gene TRBV12-3 or TRBV12-4 combines with J gene TRBJ2-5; the match to TRBD2 covers 15 bases. This CDR3 region has 18 residues. V was clipped by 5 bases and J by 4 bases; unmatched bases: 11. CDR3 sequence (DNA): TGTGCCAGCAGTCCCGGACTAGCGGGGGGGCGATTGGGAGAGACCCAGTACTTC. Translated: CASSPGLAGGRLGETQYF.

In this sample, this clonotype turned up a few times. This sequence joins TRBV20-1 and TRBJ2-1; weak D call: TRBD2 (6 bases). The V gene lost 2 bases and the J gene lost 6 bases, with 20 bases spanning the gap. The CDR3 is 16 residues long. Germline V gene lookup returns CDR1 DFQATT and CDR2 SNEGSKA (reference sequence). For the CDR3, the DNA is TGCAGTGCTAGACCCTCCTATCGACAGACTAGCAATGAGCAGTTCTTC. Protein: CSARPSYRQTSNEQFF.

This clonotype was found a few times. This chain connects TRBV11-2 to TRBJ2-1; 9 positions agree with TRBD2. From germline, CDR1 is SGHAT and CDR2 FQNNGV. This CDR3 has 15 amino acids. With 8 bases clipped from V and 5 bases from J, the junction kept 10 bases outside the gene matches. The CDR3, as DNA: TGTGCCAGCTCCTTGCGGCGGGGGGGAGACAATGAGCAGTTCTTC. Translating it yields CASSLRRGGDNEQFF.

By share, this clonotype counts as medium-sized. V gene TRBV20-1 combines with J gene TRBJ2-3; D may be TRBD2 (6 bases). CDR1 is DFQATT, CDR2 SNEGSKA, per germline (reference sequence). The length of the CDR3 is 15 residues. The V and J ends lost 0 bases and 3 bases respectively, with 13 bases between them. This chain's CDR3 is CSARDRDFRTDTQYF. CDR3 sequence (DNA): TGCAGTGCTAGAGATCGGGACTTCAGAACAGATACGCAGTATTTT.

This clonotype showed up many times. The rearrangement joins TRBV19 to TRBJ1-6; D gene uncertain. The V and J ends lost 5 bases and 5 bases respectively, with 10 bases between them. The CDR3 length is 14 residues. The germline V gene encodes CDR1 LNHDA and CDR2 SQIVND (reference sequence). The CDR3 spells CASSFGQNNSPLHF. The CDR3 coding sequence is TGTGCCAGTAGTTTCGGTCAGAATAATTCACCCCTCCACTTT.

This clonotype was recorded many times. The V call is TRBV12-3 or TRBV12-4, the J call TRBJ2-7, with D tentatively TRBD1 (7 bases). There are 16 residues in the CDR3. The V end lost 6 bases, the J end lost 0 bases, and 18 bases lay between the germline ends. This CDR3 is CASSRRQGLSSYEQYF. In DNA, the CDR3 is TGTGCCAGCAGCCGCCGACAGGGACTCAGCTCCTACGAGCAGTACTTC.

This clonotype was counted between two and nine times. V and J are TRBV5-1 and TRBJ2-7; 9 bases are shared with TRBD1. V lost 3 bases, J lost 3 bases, and 4 bases stayed unmatched. There are 14 residues in the CDR3. Germline V CDR1 and CDR2: SGHRS, YFSETQ. CDR3 loop: CASSSPGQGYEQYF. In DNA, the CDR3 is TGCGCCAGCAGCTCGCCGGGACAGGGCTACGAGCAGTACTTC.

This clonotype was counted ten times or more. The chain recombines TRBV5-1 with TRBJ2-3; D is unclear. Germline lookup yields CDR1 SGHRS and CDR2 YFSETQ. V was clipped by 5 bases and J by 0 bases, with 13 bases between them. This CDR3 contains 15 residues. This CDR3 reads CASSYNGESTDTQYF. CDR3 nucleotide sequence: TGCGCCAGCAGTTATAACGGTGAAAGCACAGATACGCAGTATTTT. Using reference TRBV5-1 and TRBJ2-3 for the parts outside the CDR3, the full variable domain is KAGVTQTPRYLIKTRGQQVTLSCSPISGHRSVSWYQQTPGQGLQFLFEYFSETQRNKGNFPGRFSGRQFSNSRSEMNVSTLELGDSALYLCASSYNGESTDTQYFGPGTRLTVL.

This clonotype was found many times. The chain joins TRBV18 to TRBJ2-2; D is unclear. V was pared by 2 bases and J by 1 base, with 8 bases between. Germline V lookup: CDR1 KGHSH, CDR2 LQKENI. The length of the CDR3 is 15 residues. CDR3 DNA: TGTGCCAGCTCACCAGTTTCCGGGAACACCGGGGAGCTGTTTTTT. Translating it yields CASSPVSGNTGELFF. Full variable domain (remainder filled in from reference TRBV18 and TRBJ2-2): NAGVMQNPRHLVRRRGQEARLRCSPMKGHSHVYWYRQLPEEGLKFMVYLQKENIIDESGMPKERFSAEFPKEGPSILRIQQVVRGDSAAYFCASSPVSGNTGELFFGEGSRLTVL.

This clonotype was observed many times. The chain employs TRBV4-1 and TRBJ1-2; 8 nucleotides line up with TRBD1. This CDR3 spans 15 amino acids. Germline V lookup: CDR1 MGHRA, CDR2 YSYEKL. V shed 0 bases and J 5 bases; nucleotides not matched to a gene: 5. The CDR3 coding sequence is TGCGCCAGCAGCCAAGAGCCGGGACAGGCGTATGGCTACACCTTC. Protein sequence: CASSQEPGQAYGYTF.

Ten or more counts support this clonotype. CDR3 nucleotides: TGTGCCAGCAGCTTCGGGAGCGGGGAGCTGTTTTTT. Translated, it gives CASSFGSGELFF. This chain links TRBV7-9 with TRBJ2-2; TRBD2 is a possible D gene (6 bases). Trimming took off 3 bases at V and 7 bases at J, with 6 bases between the two ends. This CDR3 contains 12 residues. Germline V gene sequence: CDR1 SEHNR, CDR2 FQNEAQ (reference sequence).

This clonotype was observed at least ten times. CDR3 sequence (DNA): TGCGCCAGCAGCCAAGATGGGAGCACTTACACTGAAGCTTTCTTT. It encodes CASSQDGSTYTEAFF. The chain carries TRBV4-1 and TRBJ1-1; D is unresolved. Per the germline V gene, CDR1 is MGHRA and CDR2 is YSYEKL. Trimming took 0 bases from V and 3 from J, leaving 11 bases between them. CDR3 length: 15 residues.

This clonotype showed up many times. The chain uses TRBV29-1 and TRBJ2-1, with TRBD1 identical over 11 bases. V gave up 4 bases and J gave up 5 bases; unmatched junction bases: 10. Germline assignment: CDR1 SQVTM and CDR2 ANQGSEA. The CDR3 is 16 residues long. CDR3 protein: CSVVWGTGGIDNEQFF. CDR3 nucleotide sequence: TGCAGCGTTGTTTGGGGGACAGGGGGAATAGACAATGAGCAGTTCTTC.

As regards this clonotype: A single base separates this from a much larger clone, so it may be a read error. The chain uses TRBV7-2 and TRBJ1-3; no firm D call. The CDR3 consists of 17 residues. Germline-derived CDR1 and CDR2 are SGHTA and FQGNSA. The CDR3 nucleotides are TGTGTCAGCAGCTTAATTAGAGGCAGGACCTCTGGAAACACCATATATTTT. This translates into CVSSLIRGRTSGNTIYF.

This clonotype was observed at least ten times. This rearrangement joins TRBV7-2 to TRBJ2-7; D possibly corresponds to TRBD2 (7 bases). Germline assignment: CDR1 SGHTA and CDR2 FQGNSA. The CDR3 has 16 amino acids. The germline V and J ends were trimmed by 5 bases and 6 bases, with 23 bases remaining between them. The CDR3 reads CASSPPSLAGASEQYF. Here the CDR3 DNA reads TGTGCCAGCAGCCCGCCAAGTTTGGCGGGGGCTAGCGAGCAGTACTTC.

At least ten counts were recorded for this clonotype. J is TRBJ2-2 and V is TRBV7-6, with 9 nucleotides matching TRBD1. The CDR3 covers 15 residues. Germline V gene data show CDR1 as SGHVS and CDR2 as FNYEAQ. V lost 5 bases and J lost 5; bases outside the gene matches: 6. The CDR3 region is CASSIRQGGTGELFF. The CDR3 DNA follows: TGTGCCAGCAGCATCCGACAGGGGGGAACCGGGGAGCTGTTTTTT. Full variable domain (rest looked up from reference TRBV7-6 and TRBJ2-2): GAGVSQSPRYKVTKRGQDVALRCDPISGHVSLYWYRQALGQGPEFLTYFNYEAQQDKSGLPNDRFSAERPEGSISTLTIQRTEQRDSAMYRCASSIRQGGTGELFFGEGSRLTVL.

There are a few counts of this clonotype. V and J are TRBV9 and TRBJ2-1; 8 bases agree with TRBD1. CDR1 SGDLS and CDR2 YYNGEE come from the germline V gene. CDR3 size: 19 residues. V was pared by 4 bases and J by 1 base, with 16 bases of the junction left unmatched. CDR3 protein: CASSSSRGTGGWSYNEQFF. CDR3 coding DNA: TGTGCCAGCAGCTCGAGTAGGGGGACAGGAGGATGGTCCTACAATGAGCAGTTCTTC.

This clonotype has at least ten counts. The genes are TRBV7-9 and TRBJ2-5; unclear D gene. In germline, CDR1 is SEHNR, CDR2 FQNEAQ (reference sequence). V was trimmed by 3 bases and J by 5 bases, leaving 19 bases between them. This CDR3 spans 16 amino acids. This CDR3 is CASSFFLGSAQETQYF. CDR3 coding DNA: TGTGCCAGCAGCTTCTTTTTGGGTTCCGCCCAGGAGACCCAGTACTTC.

Ten or more counts support this clonotype. This chain connects TRBV6-2 or TRBV6-3 to TRBJ1-3; D gene uncertain. The length of the CDR3 is 15 residues. The germline V gene has CDR1 MNHEY and CDR2 SVGEGT. The V gene lost 10 bases and the J gene lost 1 base, with 17 bases spanning the gap. The CDR3 DNA follows: TGTGCCACCAGGACTCCGACCGGATCTGGAAACACCATATATTTT. It translates to CATRTPTGSGNTIYF.

V is TRBV10-3 and J is TRBJ1-5; TRBD1 might be the D (5 bases). Germline V CDR1 and CDR2: ENHRY, SYGVKD. The CDR3 totals 15 residues. V shed 4 bases and J shed 0 bases, with 10 bases lying between them. The CDR3 spells CAISGDQNSNQPQHF. DNA for the CDR3: TGTGCCATCAGTGGGGACCAAAATAGCAATCAGCCCCAGCATTTT.

At least ten counts were recorded for this clonotype. The rearrangement joins TRBV5-6 to TRBJ2-5; D is tentatively TRBD1 or TRBD2 (5 bases each). In germline, CDR1 is SGHDT, CDR2 YYEEEE. This CDR3 has 13 residues. Trimming left V 4 bases short and J 5 bases short, with 12 bases between. CDR3 DNA: TGTGCCAGCAGCCAGAGGGGTTGGGAGACCCAGTACTTC. This gives the protein CASSQRGWETQYF. The complete variable domain, with remaining parts taken from reference TRBV5-6 and TRBJ2-5, reads DAGVTQSPTHLIKTRGQQVTLRCSPKSGHDTVSWYQQALGQGPQFIFQYYEEEERQRGNFPDRFSGHQFPNYSSELNVNALLLGDSALYLCASSQRGWETQYFGPGTRLLVL.

This clonotype was detected only a few times. The chain couples TRBV19 to TRBJ2-3, with 8 nucleotides matching TRBD2. V was pared by 5 bases and J by 1 base, with 5 bases of the junction left unmatched. The CDR3 totals 15 residues. The germline gives CDR1 LNHDA, CDR2 SQIVND (reference sequence). Here the CDR3 DNA reads TGTGCCAGTAGTGTACTTAGCGGGGGCACAGATACGCAGTATTTT. It is translated as CASSVLSGGTDTQYF.

In this sample, this clonotype is medium-sized. The chain carries TRBV9 and TRBJ1-4; D is perhaps TRBD1 (6 bases). Germline V gene lookup returns CDR1 SGDLS and CDR2 YYNGEE. The V end was cut by 5 bases, the J end by 5 bases, with 19 bases between. The CDR3 has 16 amino acids. This CDR3 reads CASSRTAGTPNEKLFF. The CDR3, as DNA: TGTGCCAGCAGTCGAACCGCCGGGACACCGAATGAAAAACTGTTTTTT.

The J gene is TRBJ2-3, the V gene TRBV6-5, with D possibly being TRBD1 (5 bases). Trimming cost V 6 bases and J 6 bases, with 19 bases left between them. This CDR3 region has 15 residues. Germline V gives CDR1 MNHEY, CDR2 SVGAGI. The CDR3 bases are TGTGCCAGCAGCTATAGGAACAGGTCGAGGGATACGCAGTATTTT. It specifies CASSYRNRSRDTQYF.